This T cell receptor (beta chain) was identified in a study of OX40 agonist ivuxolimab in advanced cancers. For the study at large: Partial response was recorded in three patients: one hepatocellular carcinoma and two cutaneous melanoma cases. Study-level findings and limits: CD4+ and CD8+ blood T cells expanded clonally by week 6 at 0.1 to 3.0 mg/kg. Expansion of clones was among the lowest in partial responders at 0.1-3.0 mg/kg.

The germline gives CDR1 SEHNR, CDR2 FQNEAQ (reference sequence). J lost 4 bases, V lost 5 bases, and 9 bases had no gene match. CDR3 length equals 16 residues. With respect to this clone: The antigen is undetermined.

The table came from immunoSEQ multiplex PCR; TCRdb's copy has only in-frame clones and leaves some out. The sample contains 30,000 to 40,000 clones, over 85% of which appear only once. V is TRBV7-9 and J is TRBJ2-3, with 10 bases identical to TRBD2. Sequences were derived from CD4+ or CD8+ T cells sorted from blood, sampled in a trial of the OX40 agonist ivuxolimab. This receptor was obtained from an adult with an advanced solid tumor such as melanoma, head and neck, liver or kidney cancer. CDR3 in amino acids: CASSLRTSGPSDTQYF. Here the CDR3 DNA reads TGTGCCAGCAGCCTTCGGACTAGCGGACCCTCAGATACGCAGTATTTT.